The T cell receptor (beta chain) under discussion was sequenced for a study of graft-versus-host responses after intestinal transplantation. Grafts had their tissue processed, releasing intraepithelial and lamina propria lymphocytes. Produced via immunoSEQ multiplex PCR; TCRdb's table is partial and in-frame only. The data show 7,500 to 8,500 clones, with about 82% seen just once and 9.5% to 13% held by the top ten. V lost 4 bases and J 0 bases, leaving 8 bases between the germline ends. This CDR3 is 15 amino acids long. The V gene's germline CDR1 is SGHDT and CDR2 YYEEEE. Sequences were derived from ileum tissue, sampled just under 130 days after transplant. The chain couples TRBV5-6 to TRBJ1-6; D uncertain. The sequence was obtained from a human patient who received an intestinal transplant, so some T cells may come from the graft donor. The CDR3 nucleotides are TGTGCCAGCAGCGTGCTCCTCTCCTATAATTCACCCCTCCACTTT. Protein: CASSVLLSYNSPLHF.